This is a list of T cell receptor beta chains from one sample in a study of control samples from healthy donors and cancer patients. Using immunoSEQ multiplex PCR, the repertoire was profiled, and TCRdb retains in-frame clones only, with some absent. This sample has more than 95,000 clones; 93% occur once, and the top ten carry 2.6%. Source material: blood. The origin of the receptors is a man younger than 45 in good health. CDR3s include the opening cysteine and the closing phenylalanine or tryptophan.

v_call	j_call	cdr3_aa
TRBV9	TRBJ1-2	CASSRGTGNYGYTF
TRBV12-5	TRBJ1-1	CASGTGQGAGNTEAFF
TRBV7-9	TRBJ2-1	CASPNPHEQFF
TRBV4-2	TRBJ2-3	CASSQDEGRSWVSSTDTQYF
TRBV25-1	TRBJ2-7	CASSSGAYEQYF
TRBV7-9	TRBJ1-2	CASSPTRTGGNYGYTF
TRBV19	TRBJ2-1	CASSIIGMDSLYNEQFF
TRBV23-1	TRBJ2-6	CASSPRQGPPSGANVLTF
TRBV6-1	TRBJ2-7	CASSELGMRGEQYF
TRBV28	TRBJ1-2	CASGSRYTF
TRBV9	TRBJ1-2	CASGETGAEGYTF
TRBV5-4	TRBJ1-6	CASSPYRGLGNSPLHF
TRBV18	TRBJ1-1	CASSPPDRAGAEAFF
TRBV9	TRBJ2-2	CASSAKGGATVTGELFF
TRBV29-1	TRBJ1-2	CSVGDSLEGYTF
TRBV9	TRBJ1-2	CASSVGGGAAYGYTF
TRBV18	TRBJ1-4	CASSRSTGTHEKLFF
TRBV6-5	TRBJ1-1	CASSYRGDTEAFF
TRBV21-1	TRBJ1-4	CATPVRPSGEKLFF
TRBV6-2/TRBV6-3	TRBJ1-3	CASSFGGASGNTIYF
TRBV6-1	TRBJ1-3	CASSEIRAASGNTIYF
TRBV6-5	TRBJ2-2	CASSYGGGNTGELFF
TRBV28	TRBJ2-3	CASSSSSSGDTQYF
TRBV7-9	TRBJ1-1	CASSLNPAGAFF
TRBV11-2	TRBJ2-5	CASSLGRVVGETQYF
TRBV4-1	TRBJ1-1	CASNQVPGTGFTEAFF
TRBV27	TRBJ1-2	CAVASNYGYTF
TRBV6-1	TRBJ2-2	CASSEPWELFF
TRBV2	TRBJ1-1	CASSERRGNVNEAFF
TRBV10-3	TRBJ1-2	CAISAGQRYGYTF
TRBV6-1	TRBJ1-2	CASSEVNYGYTF
TRBV19	TRBJ2-3	CATKTGPSSARQYF
TRBV27	TRBJ1-2	CASRGQGLGYTF
TRBV28	TRBJ2-3	CASSLYRQGATDTQYF
TRBV7-6	TRBJ2-7	CASTQGPGQGSSEQYF
TRBV5-1	TRBJ2-7	CASSLGRVYEQYF
TRBV2	TRBJ1-2	CASSIGQGPNYGYTF
TRBV27	TRBJ2-3	CASSLSTITDTQYF
TRBV24-1	TRBJ1-5	CATSGQPGGGNQPQHF
TRBV11-2	TRBJ1-1	CASSLIQSNTEAFF
TRBV19	TRBJ1-6	CATRTGTGPNSPLHF
TRBV6-5	TRBJ1-1	CASSLRLNTEAFF
TRBV30	TRBJ1-4	CAWSRGPEGKMFF
TRBV5-1	TRBJ2-7	CASSLLAGEYEQYF
TRBV10-2	TRBJ2-7	CASGWDTSYEQYF
TRBV28	TRBJ2-7	CASTLGAGEYF
TRBV5-1	TRBJ2-3	CASSLAGRTGGVPDTQYF
TRBV7-6	TRBJ2-1	CASSLGHFIGGGARNEQFF
TRBV2	TRBJ1-2	CASKEGLAEGYTF